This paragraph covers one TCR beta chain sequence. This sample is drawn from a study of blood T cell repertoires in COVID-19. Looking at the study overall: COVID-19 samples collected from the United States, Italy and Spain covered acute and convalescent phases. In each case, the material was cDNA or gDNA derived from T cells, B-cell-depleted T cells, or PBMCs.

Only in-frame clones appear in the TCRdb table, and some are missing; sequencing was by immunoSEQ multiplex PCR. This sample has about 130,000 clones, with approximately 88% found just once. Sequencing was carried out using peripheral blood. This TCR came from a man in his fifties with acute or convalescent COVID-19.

The CDR3 here is CASSSDYGYTF. As DNA, the CDR3 is TGTGCCAGCAGTTCCGACTATGGCTACACCTTC. V usage is TRBV28 and J usage is TRBJ1-2; no definite D call. Trimming took 4 bases from V and 3 from J, leaving 3 bases between them. The CDR3 spans 11 residues. Germline V gene data show CDR1 as MDHEN and CDR2 as SYDVKM.